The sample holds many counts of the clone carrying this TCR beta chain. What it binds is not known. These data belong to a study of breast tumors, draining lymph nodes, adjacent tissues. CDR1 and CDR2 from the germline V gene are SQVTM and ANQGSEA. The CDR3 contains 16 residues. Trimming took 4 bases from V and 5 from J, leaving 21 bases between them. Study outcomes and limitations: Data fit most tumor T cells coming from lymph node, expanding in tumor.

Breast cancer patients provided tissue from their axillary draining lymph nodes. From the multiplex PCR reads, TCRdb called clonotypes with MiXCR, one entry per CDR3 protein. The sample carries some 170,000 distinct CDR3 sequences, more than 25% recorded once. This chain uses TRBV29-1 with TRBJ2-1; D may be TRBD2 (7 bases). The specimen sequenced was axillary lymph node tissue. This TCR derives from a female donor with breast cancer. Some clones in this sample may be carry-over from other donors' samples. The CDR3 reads CSVVMRGGHLDNEQFF. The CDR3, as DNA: TGCAGCGTTGTTATGAGGGGGGGCCATCTTGACAATGAGCAGTTCTTC.